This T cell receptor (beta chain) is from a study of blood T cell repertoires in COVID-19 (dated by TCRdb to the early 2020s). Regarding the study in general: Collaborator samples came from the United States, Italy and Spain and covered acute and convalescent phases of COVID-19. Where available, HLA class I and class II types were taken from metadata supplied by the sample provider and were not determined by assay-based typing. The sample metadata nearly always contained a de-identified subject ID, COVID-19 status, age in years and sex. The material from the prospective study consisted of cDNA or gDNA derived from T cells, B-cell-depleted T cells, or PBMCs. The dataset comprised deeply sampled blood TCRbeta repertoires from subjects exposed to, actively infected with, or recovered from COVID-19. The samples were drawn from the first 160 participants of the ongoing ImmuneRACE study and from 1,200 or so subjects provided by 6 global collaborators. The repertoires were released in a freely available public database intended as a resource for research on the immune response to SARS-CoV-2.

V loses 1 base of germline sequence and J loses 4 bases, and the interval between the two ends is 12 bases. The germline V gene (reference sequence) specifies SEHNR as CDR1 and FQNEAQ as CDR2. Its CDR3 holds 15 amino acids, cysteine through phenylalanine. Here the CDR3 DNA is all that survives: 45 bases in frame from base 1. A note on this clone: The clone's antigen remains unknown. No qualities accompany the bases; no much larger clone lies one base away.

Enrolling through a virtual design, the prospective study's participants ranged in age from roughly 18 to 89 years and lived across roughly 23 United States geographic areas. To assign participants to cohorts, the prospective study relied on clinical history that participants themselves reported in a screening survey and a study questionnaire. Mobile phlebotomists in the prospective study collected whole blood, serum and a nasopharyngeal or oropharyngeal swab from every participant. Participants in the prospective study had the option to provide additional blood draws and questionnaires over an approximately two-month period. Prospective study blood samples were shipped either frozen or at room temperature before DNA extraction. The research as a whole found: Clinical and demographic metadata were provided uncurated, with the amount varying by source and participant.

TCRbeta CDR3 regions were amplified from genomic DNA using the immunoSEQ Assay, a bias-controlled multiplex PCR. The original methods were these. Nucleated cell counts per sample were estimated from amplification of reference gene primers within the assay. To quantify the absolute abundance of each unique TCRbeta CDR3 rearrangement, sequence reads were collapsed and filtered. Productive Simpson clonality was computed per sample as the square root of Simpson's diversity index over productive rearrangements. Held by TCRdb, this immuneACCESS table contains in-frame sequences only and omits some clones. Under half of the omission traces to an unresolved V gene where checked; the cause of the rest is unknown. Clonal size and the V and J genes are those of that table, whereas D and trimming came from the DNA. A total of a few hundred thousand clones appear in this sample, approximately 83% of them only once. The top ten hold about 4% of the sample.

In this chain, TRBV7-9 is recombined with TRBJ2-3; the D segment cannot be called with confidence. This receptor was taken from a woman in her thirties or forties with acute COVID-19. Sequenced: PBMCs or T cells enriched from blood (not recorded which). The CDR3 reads CASSLGSNQADTQYF. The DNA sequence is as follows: TGTGCCAGCAGCTTAGGATCGAACCAGGCAGATACGCAGTATTTT.